The 5 T cell receptor beta chains listed next were all sequenced from one sample in a study of T cells in localized non-small cell lung cancer. Repertoires were generated with immunoSEQ multiplex PCR, while TCRdb's copy carries only in-frame clones and drops some. The table has approximately 28,000 clones, 85% to 95% seen once; the top ten hold over 25%. The sample was peripheral blood, taken before any cancer treatment. These receptors were taken from a female donor aged 60 or older with stage I lung adenocarcinoma.

The J gene is TRBJ2-2, the V gene TRBV30; TRBD1 is a possible D gene (6 bases). Trimming took 5 bases from V and 7 from J, leaving 17 bases between them. Per the germline V gene, CDR1 is GTSNPN and CDR2 is SVGIG (reference sequence). The CDR3 spans 14 residues. Here the CDR3 DNA reads TGTGCCTGGGACGTTGGGGGCGTCATCGGGGAGCTGTTTTTT. Translated: CAWDVGGVIGELFF.

The chain joins TRBV7-9 to TRBJ2-4; D unclear. This CDR3 region has 15 residues. In germline, CDR1 is SEHNR, CDR2 FQNEAQ (reference sequence). V was clipped by 4 bases and J by 0 bases, with 10 bases between them. The CDR3 loop reads CASSSLQGAKNIQYF. The CDR3 bases are TGTGCCAGCAGCTCTCTCCAAGGAGCCAAAAACATTCAGTACTTC.

The gene calls are TRBV29-1 and TRBJ2-6; D tentatively reads TRBD1 or TRBD2 (5 bases each). Germline CDR1 SQVTM, CDR2 ANQGSEA. There are 15 residues in the CDR3. With 6 bases removed from V and 1 base from J, the gap between germline ends came to 13 bases. CDR3 in amino acids: CSVGVGASGANVLTF. The CDR3 DNA reads TGCAGCGTGGGGGTAGGGGCATCTGGGGCCAACGTCCTGACTTTC.

The chain employs TRBV27 and TRBJ2-3; 8 nucleotides agree with TRBD1. CDR1 is MNHEY and CDR2 is SMNVEV in the germline V gene (reference sequence). J gave up 6 bases and V 1 base, and 12 bases lay outside the gene matches. The CDR3 spans 17 residues. The CDR3 here is CASSLFPPGQGWDTQYF. CDR3 DNA: TGTGCCAGCAGTTTATTTCCCCCCGGACAGGGTTGGGATACGCAGTATTTT.

Concerning this clone itself: One junction end does not reproduce the germline sequence, and a read error may be involved. The V gene is TRBV2, the J gene TRBJ2-7; D unresolved. The CDR3 runs to 14 residues. Germline loops: CDR1 SNHLY, CDR2 FYNNEI. In nucleotides, the CDR3 is TGTGCCGGCAGTGGATCGCTTTATGCATACGAGCAGTACTTC. It specifies CAGSGSLYAYEQYF.